The 12 T cell receptor beta chains reported below all come from one sample, sequenced in a study of shared clonotypes between healthy human individuals (dated by TCRdb to between 2020 and 2021). The library was obtained by the immunoSEQ multiplex PCR assay. Drawn from immuneACCESS, this table holds only the in-frame rearrangements with V and J called that TCRdb kept. Clones are partly lost; checked studies trace under half to an unresolved V gene and leave the rest unexplained. This sample gives around 700,000 clones in total; 60% to 75% of them show up just once. The top ten clonotypes cover 1.5% to 2% of the sample. The sample consisted of memory CD4+ T cells sorted from blood. The meaning of the sample's cell subset or site label: CD45RA-negative fraction. These receptors all stem from a woman in her thirties in good health.

The V call is TRBV30, the J call TRBJ1-4; 9 nucleotides agree with TRBD1. This CDR3 comprises 15 residues. V trimming: 4 bases; J trimming: 1 base; junction bases outside the gene matches: 4. The germline V gene has CDR1 GTSNPN and CDR2 SVGIG (reference sequence). The CDR3 reads CAWNRGRRTNEKLFF. CDR3 bases: TGTGCCTGGAACAGGGGGCGCCGAACTAATGAAAAACTGTTTTTT.

The V and J genes are TRBV5-1 and TRBJ2-1, with 8 bases fitting TRBD1. V was pared by 2 bases and J by 10 bases, with 11 bases of the junction left unmatched. The CDR3 loop spans 15 amino acids. Germline assignment: CDR1 SGHRS and CDR2 YFSETQ. CDR3 coding DNA: TGCGCCAGCAGCTTCTCGTCGGGCGGACAGGGCGAGCAGTTCTTC. It specifies CASSFSSGGQGEQFF.

This chain connects TRBV5-8 to TRBJ2-4, with D possibly being TRBD1 (6 bases). Germline V gene sequence: CDR1 SGHTS, CDR2 YDEGEE. The V gene lost 3 bases and the J gene lost 0 bases, with 13 bases spanning the gap. The CDR3 runs to 16 residues. In nucleotides, the CDR3 is TGTGCCAGCAGCTCGGACAGTCTTCTAGCCAAAAACATTCAGTACTTC. Protein: CASSSDSLLAKNIQYF. Complete variable domain (other parts from reference TRBV5-8 and TRBJ2-4): EAGVTQSPTHLIKTRGQQATLRCSPISGHTSVYWYQQALGLGLQFLLWYDEGEERNRGNFPPRFSGRQFPNYSSELNVNALELEDSALYLCASSSDSLLAKNIQYFGAGTRLSVL.

The chain employs TRBV4-1 and TRBJ2-3, with a weak D call TRBD2 (5 bases). Trimming shortened V by 5 bases and J by 2 bases, and 11 bases separated the two germline ends. The length of the CDR3 is 14 residues. Germline V gives CDR1 MGHRA, CDR2 YSYEKL. CDR3 sequence (DNA): TGCGCCAGCAGCTCCGACTATAACACAGATACGCAGTATTTT. This translates into CASSSDYNTDTQYF.

Only one count was recorded for this clone. The chain has TRBV5-1 and TRBJ2-1; D assignment may be TRBD1 or TRBD2 (7 bases each). This CDR3 region has 15 residues. Trimming cost V 0 bases and J 6 bases, with 13 bases left between them. Per the germline V gene, CDR1 is SGHRS and CDR2 is YFSETQ. CDR3: CASSLGQGGLNEQFF. CDR3 sequence (DNA): TGCGCCAGCAGCTTGGGACAGGGAGGGCTCAATGAGCAGTTCTTC.

The chain employs TRBV9 and TRBJ1-1; D not certain. The CDR3 runs to 11 residues. CDR1 is SGDLS and CDR2 is YYNGEE in the germline V gene. Trimming removed 4 bases from V and 8 bases from J, with 9 bases in between. CDR3: CASSPSVEAFF. The CDR3 coding sequence is TGTGCCAGCAGCCCCTCCGTCGAAGCTTTCTTT.

This clone was found many times. The chain employs TRBV30 and TRBJ2-7; 10 positions match TRBD2. The germline V gene has CDR1 GTSNPN and CDR2 SVGIG (reference sequence). The CDR3 is 15 residues long. V gave up 2 bases and J gave up 7 bases; unmatched junction bases: 11. CDR3 sequence: CAWSKGSSGSWEQYF. Written as DNA, the CDR3 is TGTGCCTGGAGTAAGGGGTCTAGCGGGAGTTGGGAGCAGTACTTC.

This clone was seen a single time. The V call is TRBV6-5, the J call TRBJ2-5; a possible D gene is TRBD1 (6 bases). The CDR3 loop spans 14 amino acids. Trimming took 4 bases from V and 2 from J, leaving 11 bases between them. Per germline, CDR1 MNHEY and CDR2 SVGAGI. The CDR3 loop is CASSLDSGQETQYF. The CDR3 DNA sequence: TGTGCCAGCAGTTTGGACAGTGGTCAAGAGACCCAGTACTTC.

On this clone itself: Compared with germline, one end of the junction differs, possibly owing to a read error. The rearrangement links TRBV6-5 to TRBJ1-5, with a weak D call TRBD1 (5 bases). In germline, CDR1 is MNHEY, CDR2 SVGAGI. The CDR3 has 14 amino acids. The chain's CDR3 is CASSYDSSYQPQHF. In DNA, the CDR3 is TGTGCCAGCAGTTATGACAGTAGCTATCAGCCCCAGCATTTT.

About this clone: The likely explanation is a read error, given a far larger clone one base away. The chain is built from TRBV7-2 and TRBJ1-3; no reliable D call. V lost 5 bases and J 0 bases, leaving 5 bases between the germline ends. The CDR3 has 13 amino acids. The germline V gene encodes CDR1 SGHTA and CDR2 FQGNSA. CDR3 protein: CASSADSGNTIYF. The CDR3 DNA is TGTGCCAGCAGCGCAGACTCTGGAAACACCATATATTTT.

The chain has TRBV7-3 and TRBJ2-2; 11 bases line up with TRBD2. The CDR3 has 16 amino acids. CDR1 SGHTA and CDR2 FQGTGA come from the germline V gene. The V segment lost 5 bases and the J segment 4 bases; nucleotides outside the gene matches: 6. The CDR3 loop reads CASSISGRAGTGELFF. In DNA, the CDR3 is TGTGCCAGCAGCATTAGCGGGAGGGCTGGCACCGGGGAGCTGTTTTTT.

V usage is TRBV7-9 and J usage is TRBJ2-5; the match to TRBD2 covers 9 bases. Germline values: CDR1 SEHNR, CDR2 FQNEAQ (reference sequence). V lost 4 bases, J lost 2 bases, and 5 bases stayed unmatched. CDR3 size: 15 residues. The CDR3 DNA sequence: TGTGCCAGCAGCTCACGGCGGGAGGGACAAGAGACCCAGTACTTC. Translation gives CASSSRREGQETQYF.